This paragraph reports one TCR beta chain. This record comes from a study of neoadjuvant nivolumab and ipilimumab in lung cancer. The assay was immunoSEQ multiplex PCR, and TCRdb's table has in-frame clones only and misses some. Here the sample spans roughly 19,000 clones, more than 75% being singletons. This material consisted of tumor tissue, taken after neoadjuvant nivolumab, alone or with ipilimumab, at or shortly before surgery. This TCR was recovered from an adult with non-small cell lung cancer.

This CDR3 reads CASSIAAGLYEQYF. CDR3 nucleotides: TGTGCCAGTAGTATAGCTGCGGGTCTCTACGAGCAGTACTTC. This sequence joins TRBV19 and TRBJ2-7; TRBD2 is a possible D gene (5 bases). The germline V and J ends were trimmed by 1 base and 3 bases, with 10 bases remaining between them. Germline CDR1 LNHDA, CDR2 SQIVND (reference sequence). The CDR3 has 14 amino acids. The full variable domain, completed using reference TRBV19 and TRBJ2-7, is DGGITQSPKYLFRKEGQNVTLSCEQNLNHDAMYWYRQDPGQGLRLIYYSQIVNDFQKGDIAEGYSVSREKKESFPLTVTSAQKNPTAFYLCASSIAAGLYEQYFGPGTRLTVT.